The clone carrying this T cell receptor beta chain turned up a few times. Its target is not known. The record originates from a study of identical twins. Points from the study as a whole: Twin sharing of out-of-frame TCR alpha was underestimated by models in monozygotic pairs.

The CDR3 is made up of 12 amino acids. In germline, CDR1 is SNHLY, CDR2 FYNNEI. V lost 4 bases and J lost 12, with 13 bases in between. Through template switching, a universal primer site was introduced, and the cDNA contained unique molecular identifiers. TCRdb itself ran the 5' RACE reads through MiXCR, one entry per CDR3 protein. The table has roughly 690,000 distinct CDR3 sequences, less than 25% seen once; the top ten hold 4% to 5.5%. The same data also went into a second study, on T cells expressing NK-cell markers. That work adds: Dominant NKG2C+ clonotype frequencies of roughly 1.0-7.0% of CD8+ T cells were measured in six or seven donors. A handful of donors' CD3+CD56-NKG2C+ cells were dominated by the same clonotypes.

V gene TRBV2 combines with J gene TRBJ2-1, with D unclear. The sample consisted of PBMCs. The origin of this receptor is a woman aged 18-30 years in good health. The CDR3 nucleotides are TGTGCCAGCAGTGGGCCAGGCGTGGGGCAGTTCTTC. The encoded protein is CASSGPGVGQFF. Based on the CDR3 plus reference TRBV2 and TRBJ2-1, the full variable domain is EPEVTQTPSHQVTQMGQEVILRCVPISNHLYFYWYRQILGQKVEFLVSFYNNEISEKSEIFDDQFSVERPDGSNFTLKIRSTKLEDSAMYFCASSGPGVGQFFGPGTRLTVL.